Sequencing of this TCR beta chain was carried out in a study of cytomegalovirus exposure and HLA in healthy donors. The CDR3 extends over 14 amino acids. Germline trimming cut 7 bases from V and 8 bases from J; bases unmatched to any gene: 6. Germline loops: CDR1 SGHVS, CDR2 FQNEAQ. The PCR made use of 60 Vbeta and 13 Jbeta primers. Using immunoSEQ multiplex PCR, the repertoire was profiled, and TCRdb retains in-frame clones only, with some absent. The sample table includes about 67,000 clones. Sequencing was performed on PBMCs. This clonotype originated in a man aged 30 to 39 in good health and CMV-seropositive. The V call is TRBV7-8, the J call TRBJ2-1; 12 nucleotides align to TRBD1. The CDR3 spells CASTPGTGGHEQFF. In DNA form, the CDR3 reads TGTGCCAGCACCCCAGGGACAGGGGGCCATGAGCAGTTCTTC. The full variable domain, rest sourced from reference TRBV7-8 and TRBJ2-1, is GAGVSQSPRYKVAKRGQDVALRCDPISGHVSLFWYQQALGQGPEFLTYFQNEAQLDKSGLPSDRFFAERPEGSVSTLKIQRTQQEDSAVYLCASTPGTGGHEQFFGPGTRLTVL.